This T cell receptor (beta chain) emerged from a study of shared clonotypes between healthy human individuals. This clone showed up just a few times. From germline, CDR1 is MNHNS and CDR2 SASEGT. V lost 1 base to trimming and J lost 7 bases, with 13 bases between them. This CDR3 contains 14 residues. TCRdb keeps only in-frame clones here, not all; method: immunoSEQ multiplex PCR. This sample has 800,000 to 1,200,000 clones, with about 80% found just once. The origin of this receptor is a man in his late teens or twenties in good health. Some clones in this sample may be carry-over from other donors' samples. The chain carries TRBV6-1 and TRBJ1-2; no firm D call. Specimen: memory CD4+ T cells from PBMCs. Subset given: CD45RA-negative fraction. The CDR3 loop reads CASSEEAAMSGYTF. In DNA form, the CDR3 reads TGTGCCAGCAGTGAAGAGGCCGCCATGAGTGGCTACACCTTC.